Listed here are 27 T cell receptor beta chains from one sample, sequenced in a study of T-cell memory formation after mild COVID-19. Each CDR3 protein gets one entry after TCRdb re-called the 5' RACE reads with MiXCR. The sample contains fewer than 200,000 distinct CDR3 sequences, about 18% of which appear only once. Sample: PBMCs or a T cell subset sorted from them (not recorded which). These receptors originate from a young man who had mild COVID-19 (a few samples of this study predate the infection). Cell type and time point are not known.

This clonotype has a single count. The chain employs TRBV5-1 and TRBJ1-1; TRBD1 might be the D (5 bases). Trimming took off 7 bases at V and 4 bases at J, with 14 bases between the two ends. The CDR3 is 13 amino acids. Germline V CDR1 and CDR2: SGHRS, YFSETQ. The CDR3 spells CASASQGTTEAFF. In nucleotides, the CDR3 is TGCGCCAGCGCGAGCCAGGGAACCACTGAAGCTTTCTTT. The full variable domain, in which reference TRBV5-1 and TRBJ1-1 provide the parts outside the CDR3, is KAGVTQTPRYLIKTRGQQVTLSCSPISGHRSVSWYQQTPGQGLQFLFEYFSETQRNKGNFPGRFSGRQFSNSRSEMNVSTLELGDSALYLCASASQGTTEAFFGQGTRLTVV.

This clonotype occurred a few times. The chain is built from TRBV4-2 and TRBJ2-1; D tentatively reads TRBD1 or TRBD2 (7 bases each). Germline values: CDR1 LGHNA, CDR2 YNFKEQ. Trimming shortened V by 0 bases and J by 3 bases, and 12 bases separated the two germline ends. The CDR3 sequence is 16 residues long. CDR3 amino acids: CASSQDQGGYYNEQFF. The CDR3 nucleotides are TGTGCCAGCAGCCAAGATCAGGGGGGGTACTACAATGAGCAGTTCTTC.

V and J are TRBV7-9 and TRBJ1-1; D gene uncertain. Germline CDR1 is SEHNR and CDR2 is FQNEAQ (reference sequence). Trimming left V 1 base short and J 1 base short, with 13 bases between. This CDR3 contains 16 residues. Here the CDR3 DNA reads TGTGCCAGCAGCTTAGGTGCCACCCTGACGAACACTGAAGCTTTCTTT. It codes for CASSLGATLTNTEAFF. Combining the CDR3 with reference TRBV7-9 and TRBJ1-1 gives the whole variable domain DTGVSQNPRHKITKRGQNVTFRCDPISEHNRLYWYRQTLGQGPEFLTYFQNEAQLEKSRLLSDRFSAERPKGSFSTLEIQRTEQGDSAMYLCASSLGATLTNTEAFFGQGTRLTVV.

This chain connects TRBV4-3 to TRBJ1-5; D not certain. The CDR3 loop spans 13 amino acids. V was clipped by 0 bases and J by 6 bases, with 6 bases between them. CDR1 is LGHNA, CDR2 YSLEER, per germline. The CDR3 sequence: CASSQDSGQPQHF. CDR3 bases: TGCGCCAGCAGCCAAGATTCGGGTCAGCCCCAGCATTTT.

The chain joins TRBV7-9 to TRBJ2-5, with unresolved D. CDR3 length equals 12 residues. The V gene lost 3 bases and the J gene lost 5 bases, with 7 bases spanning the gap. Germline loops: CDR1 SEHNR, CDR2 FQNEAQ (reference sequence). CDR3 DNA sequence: TGTGCCAGCAGCTTTGTACGGGAGACCCAGTACTTC. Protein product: CASSFVRETQYF. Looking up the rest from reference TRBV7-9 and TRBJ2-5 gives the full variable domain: DTGVSQNPRHKITKRGQNVTFRCDPISEHNRLYWYRQTLGQGPEFLTYFQNEAQLEKSRLLSDRFSAERPKGSFSTLEIQRTEQGDSAMYLCASSFVRETQYFGPGTRLLVL.

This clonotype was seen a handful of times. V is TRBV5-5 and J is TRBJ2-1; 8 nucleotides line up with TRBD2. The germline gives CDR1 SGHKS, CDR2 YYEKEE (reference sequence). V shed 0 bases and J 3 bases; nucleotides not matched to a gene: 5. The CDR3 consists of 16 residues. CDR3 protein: CASSLESLAGYNEQFF. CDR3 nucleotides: TGTGCCAGCAGCTTGGAGTCGCTAGCGGGCTACAATGAGCAGTTCTTC.

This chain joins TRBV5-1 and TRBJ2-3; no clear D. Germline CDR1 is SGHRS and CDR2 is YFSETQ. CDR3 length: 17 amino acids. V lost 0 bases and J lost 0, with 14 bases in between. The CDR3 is CASSLVVGSASTDTQYF. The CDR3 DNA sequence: TGCGCCAGCAGCTTGGTAGTGGGGTCTGCTAGCACAGATACGCAGTATTTT.

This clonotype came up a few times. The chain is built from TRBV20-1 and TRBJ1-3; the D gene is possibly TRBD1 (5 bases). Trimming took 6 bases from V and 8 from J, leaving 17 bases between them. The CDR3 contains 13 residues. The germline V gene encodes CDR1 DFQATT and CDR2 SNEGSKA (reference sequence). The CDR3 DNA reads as TGCAGTGCCTCTGACAGTCTGGCACACACCATATATTTT. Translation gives CSASDSLAHTIYF.

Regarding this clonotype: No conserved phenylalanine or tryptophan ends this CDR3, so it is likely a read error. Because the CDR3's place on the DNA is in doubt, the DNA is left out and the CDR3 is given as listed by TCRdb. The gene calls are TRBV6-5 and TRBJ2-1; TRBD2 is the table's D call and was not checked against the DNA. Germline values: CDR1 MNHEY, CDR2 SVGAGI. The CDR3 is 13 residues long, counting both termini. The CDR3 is CASSNSLRGAPVT.

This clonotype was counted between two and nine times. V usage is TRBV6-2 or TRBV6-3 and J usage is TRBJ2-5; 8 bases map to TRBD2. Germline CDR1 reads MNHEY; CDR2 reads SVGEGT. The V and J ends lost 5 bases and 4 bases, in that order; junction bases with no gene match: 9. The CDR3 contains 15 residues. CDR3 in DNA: TGTGCCAGCAGTCACGGTGGACTAGCCGGAGAGACCCAGTACTTC. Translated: CASSHGGLAGETQYF.

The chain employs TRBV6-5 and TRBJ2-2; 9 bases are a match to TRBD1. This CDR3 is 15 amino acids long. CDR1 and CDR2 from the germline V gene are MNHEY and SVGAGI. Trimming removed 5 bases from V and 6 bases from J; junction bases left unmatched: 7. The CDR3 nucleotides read TGTGCCAGCAGTACCTCGGGACAGGGACCCGGGGAGCTGTTTTTT. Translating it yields CASSTSGQGPGELFF.

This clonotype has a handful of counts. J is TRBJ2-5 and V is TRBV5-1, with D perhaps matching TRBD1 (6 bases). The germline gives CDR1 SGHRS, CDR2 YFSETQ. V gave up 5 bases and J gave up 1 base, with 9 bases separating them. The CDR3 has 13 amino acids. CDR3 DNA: TGCGCCAGCAGGAGACAGGCCCAAGAGACCCAGTACTTC. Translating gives CASRRQAQETQYF.

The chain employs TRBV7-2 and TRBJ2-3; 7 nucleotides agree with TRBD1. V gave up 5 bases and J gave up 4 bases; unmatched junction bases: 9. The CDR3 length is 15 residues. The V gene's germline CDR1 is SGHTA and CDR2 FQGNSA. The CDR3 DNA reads TGTGCCAGCAGCCCCGGGGCAGGGGGTCCAGATACGCAGTATTTT. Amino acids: CASSPGAGGPDTQYF.

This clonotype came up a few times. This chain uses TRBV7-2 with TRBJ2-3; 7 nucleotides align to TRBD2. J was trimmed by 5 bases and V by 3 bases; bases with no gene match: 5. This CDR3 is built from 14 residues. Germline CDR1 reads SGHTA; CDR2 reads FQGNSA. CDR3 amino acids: CASSFPGGEDTQYF. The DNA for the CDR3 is TGTGCCAGCAGCTTCCCTGGGGGGGAAGATACGCAGTATTTT. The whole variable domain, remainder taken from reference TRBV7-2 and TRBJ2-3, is GAGVSQSPSNKVTEKGKDVELRCDPISGHTALYWYRQSLGQGLEFLIYFQGNSAPDKSGLPSDRFSAERTGGSVSTLTIQRTQQEDSAVYLCASSFPGGEDTQYFGPGTRLTVL.

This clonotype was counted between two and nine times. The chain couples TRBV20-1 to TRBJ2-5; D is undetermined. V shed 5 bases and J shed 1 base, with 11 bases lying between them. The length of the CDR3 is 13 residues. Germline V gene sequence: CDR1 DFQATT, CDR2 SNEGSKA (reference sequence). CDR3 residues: CSAYTPGQETQYF. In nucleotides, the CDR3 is TGCAGTGCTTACACACCCGGCCAAGAGACCCAGTACTTC.

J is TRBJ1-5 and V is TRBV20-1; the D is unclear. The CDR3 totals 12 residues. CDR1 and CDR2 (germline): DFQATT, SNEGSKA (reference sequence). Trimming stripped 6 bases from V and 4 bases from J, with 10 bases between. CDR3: CSATQGNQPQHF. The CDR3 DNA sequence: TGCAGTGCCACTCAAGGGAATCAGCCCCAGCATTTT.

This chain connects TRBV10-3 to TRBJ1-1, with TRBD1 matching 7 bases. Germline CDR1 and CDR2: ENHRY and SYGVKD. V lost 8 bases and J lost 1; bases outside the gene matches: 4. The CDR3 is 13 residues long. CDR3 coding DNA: TGTGCCATCCAGACAGGGAGGAACACTGAAGCTTTCTTT. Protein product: CAIQTGRNTEAFF.

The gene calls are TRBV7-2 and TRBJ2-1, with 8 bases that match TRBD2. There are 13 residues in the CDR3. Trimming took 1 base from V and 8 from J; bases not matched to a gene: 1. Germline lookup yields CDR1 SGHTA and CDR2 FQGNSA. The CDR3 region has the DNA TGTGCCAGCAGCTTAGGAGCGGGGGATGAGCAGTTCTTC. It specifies CASSLGAGDEQFF.

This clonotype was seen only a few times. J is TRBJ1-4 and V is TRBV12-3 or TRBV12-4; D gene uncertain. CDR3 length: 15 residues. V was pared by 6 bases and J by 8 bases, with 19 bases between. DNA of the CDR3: TGTGCCAGCAGCCCCGGCGACGCTTTATGGGAAAAACTGTTTTTT. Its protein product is CASSPGDALWEKLFF.

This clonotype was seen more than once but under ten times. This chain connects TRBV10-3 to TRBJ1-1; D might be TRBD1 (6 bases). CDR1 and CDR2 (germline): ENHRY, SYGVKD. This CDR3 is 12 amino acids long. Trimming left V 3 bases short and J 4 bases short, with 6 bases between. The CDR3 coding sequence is TGTGCCATCAGTGACAGGGGCACTGAAGCTTTCTTT. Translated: CAISDRGTEAFF.

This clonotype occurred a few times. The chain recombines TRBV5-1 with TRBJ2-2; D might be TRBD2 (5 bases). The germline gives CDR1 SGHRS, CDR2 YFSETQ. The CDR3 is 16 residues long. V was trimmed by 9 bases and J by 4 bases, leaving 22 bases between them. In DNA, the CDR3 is TGCGCCACCTCCAGACGAGCGGCGGGCCGCACCGGGGAGCTGTTTTTT. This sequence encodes CATSRRAAGRTGELFF.

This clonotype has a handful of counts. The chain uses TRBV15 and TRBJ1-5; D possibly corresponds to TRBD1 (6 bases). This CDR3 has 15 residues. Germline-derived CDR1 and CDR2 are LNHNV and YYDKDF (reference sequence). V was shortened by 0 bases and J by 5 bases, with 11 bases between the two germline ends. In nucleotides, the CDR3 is TGTGCCACCAGCAGAGATCCACAGGGACATCAGCCCCAGCATTTT. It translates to CATSRDPQGHQPQHF.

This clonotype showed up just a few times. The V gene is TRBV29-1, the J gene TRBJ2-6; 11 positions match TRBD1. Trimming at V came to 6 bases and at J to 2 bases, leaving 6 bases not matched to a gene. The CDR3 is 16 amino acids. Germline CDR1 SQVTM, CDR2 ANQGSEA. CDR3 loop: CSVRDRGAPGANVLTF. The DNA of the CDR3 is TGCAGCGTGAGGGACAGGGGGGCTCCTGGGGCCAACGTCCTGACTTTC.

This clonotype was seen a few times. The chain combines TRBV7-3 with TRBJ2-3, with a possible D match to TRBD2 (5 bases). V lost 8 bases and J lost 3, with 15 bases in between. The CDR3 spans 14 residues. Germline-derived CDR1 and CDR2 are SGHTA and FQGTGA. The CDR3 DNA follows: TGTGCCAGCTCCCTCAGCGGTGTTACAGATACGCAGTATTTT. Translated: CASSLSGVTDTQYF.

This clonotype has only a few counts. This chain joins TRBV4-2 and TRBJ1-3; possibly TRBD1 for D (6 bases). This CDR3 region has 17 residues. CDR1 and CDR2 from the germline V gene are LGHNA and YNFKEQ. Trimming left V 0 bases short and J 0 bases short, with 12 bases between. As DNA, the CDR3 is TGTGCCAGCAGCCAAGATCTCAGACAGGTCTCTGGAAACACCATATATTTT. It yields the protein CASSQDLRQVSGNTIYF.

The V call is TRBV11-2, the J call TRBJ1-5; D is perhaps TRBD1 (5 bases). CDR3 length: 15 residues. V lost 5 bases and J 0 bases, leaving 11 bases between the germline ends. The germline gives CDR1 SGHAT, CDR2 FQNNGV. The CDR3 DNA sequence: TGTGCCAGCAGCCCCACAGGAAATAGCAATCAGCCCCAGCATTTT. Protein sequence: CASSPTGNSNQPQHF.

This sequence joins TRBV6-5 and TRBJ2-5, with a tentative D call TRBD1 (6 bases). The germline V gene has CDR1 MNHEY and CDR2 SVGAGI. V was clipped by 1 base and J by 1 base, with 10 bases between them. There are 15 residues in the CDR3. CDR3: CASSYYGQSQETQYF. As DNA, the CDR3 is TGTGCCAGCAGTTACTACGGACAGAGCCAAGAGACCCAGTACTTC.